This paragraph reports one TCR beta chain. As yet, its antigen is unknown. Measured with immunoSEQ multiplex PCR; TCRdb has only the in-frame clones, and not every one. The sample shows over 100,000 clones, 70% to 90% of them seen only once. The sample is drawn from a study of identifying expanded T cells in peripheral blood. CDR1 MNHEY and CDR2 SVGAGI come from the germline V gene. CDR3 size: 15 residues. V was clipped by 8 bases and J by 4 bases; unmatched bases: 11. The study's findings and limits: Technical replicates showed roughly 1.2 changed clones; around 2 weeks approximately 15; four weeks 19. Clone count variance between two-week samples rose with total template count.

Sequencing was carried out using blood. The TCR originated in a person aged 18 to 75 in good health. This chain joins TRBV6-5 and TRBJ1-2, with TRBD1 matching over 9 bases. The CDR3 reads CASWVGTGLVYGYTF. DNA for the CDR3: TGTGCCAGCTGGGTGGGGACAGGGTTAGTCTATGGCTACACCTTC.